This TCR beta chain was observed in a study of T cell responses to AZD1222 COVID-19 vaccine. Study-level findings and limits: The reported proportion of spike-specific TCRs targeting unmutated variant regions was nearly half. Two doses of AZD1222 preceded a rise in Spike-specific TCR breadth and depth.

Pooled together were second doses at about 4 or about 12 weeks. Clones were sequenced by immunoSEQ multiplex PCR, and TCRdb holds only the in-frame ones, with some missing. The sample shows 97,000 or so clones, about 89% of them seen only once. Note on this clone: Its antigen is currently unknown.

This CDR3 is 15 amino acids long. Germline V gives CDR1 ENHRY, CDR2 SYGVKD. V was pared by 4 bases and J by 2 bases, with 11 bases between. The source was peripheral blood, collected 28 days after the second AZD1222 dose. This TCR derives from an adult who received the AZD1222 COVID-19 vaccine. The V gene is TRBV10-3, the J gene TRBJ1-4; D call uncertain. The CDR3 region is CAISVPGSTNEKLFF. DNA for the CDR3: TGTGCCATCAGTGTCCCGGGGTCTACTAATGAAAAACTGTTTTTT.